Below are 21 T cell receptor beta chains sequenced from a single sample in a study of cytomegalovirus exposure and HLA in healthy donors. The PCR ran on 60 Vbeta and 13 Jbeta primers. The repertoire was sequenced with immunoSEQ multiplex PCR; TCRdb's copy has only in-frame clones and lacks some. Seen here are 110,000 to 150,000 clones, 70% to 85% observed once, and the top ten hold around 2%. The sample comprised PBMCs. The receptor set was obtained from a middle-aged woman in good health and CMV-seronegative.

V is TRBV27 and J is TRBJ2-2, with TRBD1 identical over 10 bases. This CDR3 has 13 amino acids. From germline, CDR1 is MNHEY and CDR2 SMNVEV (reference sequence). J gave up 4 bases and V 9 bases, and 2 bases lay outside the gene matches. CDR3 DNA: TGTGCCAGTAGGACAGGGGGCACCGGGGAGCTGTTTTTT. It translates to CASRTGGTGELFF.

The V and J genes are TRBV5-4 and TRBJ2-1; 9 bases line up with TRBD1. The CDR3 runs to 15 residues. From germline, CDR1 is SGHNT and CDR2 YYREEE (reference sequence). The V gene end was trimmed by 4 bases and the J gene end by 9 bases; junction bases not matched to a gene: 11. CDR3 in amino acids: CASSPPGQGIGEQFF. CDR3 sequence (DNA): TGTGCCAGCAGCCCTCCGGGACAGGGAATAGGTGAGCAGTTCTTC.

The rearrangement links TRBV5-1 to TRBJ2-4; a possible D gene is TRBD2 (5 bases). The V and J ends lost 0 bases and 6 bases respectively, with 22 bases between them. The germline CDR1 and CDR2 sequences are SGHRS and YFSETQ. The CDR3 consists of 18 residues. The CDR3 DNA follows: TGCGCCAGCAGCTTGGTCGGCGGTAACTTGGGAGTCTTAAACATTCAGTACTTC. Residues: CASSLVGGNLGVLNIQYF.

This clone was counted a few times. V usage is TRBV2 and J usage is TRBJ1-5, with 8 bases fitting TRBD1. The CDR3 totals 14 residues. With V trimmed by 6 bases and J by 6 bases, 7 bases remained unmatched. Germline lookup yields CDR1 SNHLY and CDR2 FYNNEI. In DNA form, the CDR3 reads TGTGCCAGCAGAGCTGACAGGGGCGGTCAGCCCCAGCATTTT. As protein: CASRADRGGQPQHF.

The V call is TRBV6-1, the J call TRBJ1-2, with 7 nucleotides matching TRBD1. The ends lost 0 bases at V and 3 bases at J; junction bases unmatched: 4. Looked up from germline, CDR1 is MNHNS and CDR2 is SASEGT. CDR3 size: 15 residues. The CDR3 spells CASSEAFGQDYGYTF. The CDR3 region has the DNA TGTGCCAGCAGTGAAGCATTTGGACAGGACTATGGCTACACCTTC.

This clone was seen a few times. The chain recombines TRBV28 with TRBJ2-4, with D unresolved. V dropped 5 bases and J dropped 10 bases, with 9 bases sitting between them. The CDR3 is made up of 11 amino acids. Germline CDR1 is MDHEN and CDR2 is SYDVKM. The CDR3 here is CASSTHWIQYF. The CDR3 DNA follows: TGTGCCAGCAGTACGCACTGGATTCAGTACTTC.

V usage is TRBV19 and J usage is TRBJ2-7, with D hard to call. The germline gives CDR1 LNHDA, CDR2 SQIVND (reference sequence). Trimming shortened V by 3 bases and J by 3 bases, and 12 bases separated the two germline ends. The CDR3 sequence is 14 residues long. The CDR3 sequence: CASSMAASVYEQYF. DNA of the CDR3: TGTGCCAGTAGTATGGCGGCGTCTGTCTACGAGCAGTACTTC.

The rearrangement uses TRBV5-4 and TRBJ2-1; TRBD1 matches 7 bases. CDR1 and CDR2 (germline): SGHNT, YYREEE (reference sequence). This CDR3 has 15 residues. With V trimmed by 3 bases and J by 0 bases, 3 bases remained unmatched. The CDR3 sequence is CASSSDRASYNEQFF. The CDR3 DNA sequence: TGTGCCAGCAGCTCAGACAGGGCCTCCTACAATGAGCAGTTCTTC.

CDR3 nucleotide sequence: TGTGCCAGGGGGGGGACAGGGTATCGCAGCAATCAGCCCCAGCATTTT. It specifies CARGGTGYRSNQPQHF. V and J are TRBV7-3 and TRBJ1-5; 9 bases align to TRBD1. The CDR3 runs 16 residues. Germline CDR1 SGHTA, CDR2 FQGTGA. The junction had 10 bases not matched to a gene; V was cut back by 9 bases and J by 1 base.

This chain connects TRBV18 to TRBJ1-5, with a tentative D call TRBD1 (6 bases). The V gene's germline CDR1 is KGHSH and CDR2 LQKENI. V was trimmed by 6 bases and J by 5 bases, leaving 11 bases between them. CDR3 length: 13 amino acids. CDR3 bases: TGTGCCAGCTCCCAGGGGAGGGATCAGCCCCAGCATTTT. Its protein product is CASSQGRDQPQHF.

This chain connects TRBV5-6 to TRBJ2-1, with 7 bases aligning to TRBD1. The CDR3 consists of 16 residues. After removal of 3 bases from V and 7 bases from J, the junction contained 13 bases not matched to a gene. Germline V gives CDR1 SGHDT, CDR2 YYEEEE. The CDR3 reads CASSSIRTGLGNEQFF. The CDR3 DNA follows: TGTGCCAGCAGCTCGATAAGGACAGGATTGGGGAATGAGCAGTTCTTC.

This clone was counted a few times. The chain links TRBV7-2 to TRBJ2-5; 9 bases align to TRBD1. The germline gives CDR1 SGHTA, CDR2 FQGNSA. Unmatched junction bases numbered 13, after V lost 5 bases and J lost 6 bases. The CDR3 has 16 amino acids. The CDR3 nucleotides read TGTGCCAGCAGCGGGCAGACAGGGGGTATGAGAAAGACCCAGTACTTC. Its protein product is CASSGQTGGMRKTQYF.

This chain joins TRBV9 and TRBJ2-5, with 8 bases identical to TRBD2. V trimming: 0 bases; J trimming: 9 bases; junction bases outside the gene matches: 4. The germline CDR1 and CDR2 sequences are SGDLS and YYNGEE. The CDR3 is 13 amino acids. This chain's CDR3 is CASSVGAGGAQYF. CDR3 bases: TGTGCCAGCAGCGTAGGTGCCGGGGGGGCCCAGTACTTC.

J is TRBJ1-2 and V is TRBV6-5; 10 bases are shared with TRBD1. J was trimmed by 8 bases and V by 5 bases; bases with no gene match: 8. This CDR3 has 14 amino acids. The germline V gene encodes CDR1 MNHEY and CDR2 SVGAGI. CDR3 residues: CASSTGTGVLGYTF. The CDR3 nucleotides read TGTGCCAGCAGTACCGGGACAGGGGTTCTCGGCTACACCTTC.

Here the CDR3 reads CASSVSNYGYTF. CDR3 DNA: TGTGCCAGCAGCGTATCAAACTATGGCTACACCTTC. V usage is TRBV9 and J usage is TRBJ1-2, with no clear D. Germline V gives CDR1 SGDLS, CDR2 YYNGEE. There are 12 residues in the CDR3. The V and J ends lost 1 base and 2 bases respectively, with 3 bases between them. Combining the CDR3 with reference TRBV9 and TRBJ1-2 gives the whole variable domain DSGVTQTPKHLITATGQRVTLRCSPRSGDLSVYWYQQSLDQGLQFLIQYYNGEERAKGNILERFSAQQFPDLHSELNLSSLELGDSALYFCASSVSNYGYTFGSGTRLTVV.

V is TRBV5-1 and J is TRBJ1-4, with a tentative D call TRBD1 (5 bases). The germline gives CDR1 SGHRS, CDR2 YFSETQ. The V and J ends lost 2 bases and 1 base respectively, with 15 bases between them. The CDR3 has 17 residues. CDR3 amino acids: CASSFESLGGTNEKLFF. As DNA, the CDR3 is TGCGCCAGCAGCTTCGAATCCCTCGGGGGAACTAATGAAAAACTGTTTTTT.

The V and J genes are TRBV11-3 and TRBJ2-1; D possibly corresponds to TRBD1 (5 bases). Germline V CDR1 and CDR2: SGHNT, YENEEA. The CDR3 spans 18 residues. V lost 2 bases, J lost 3 bases, and 20 bases lay in between. The CDR3 reads CASSLNAPDSVFYNEQFF. Here the CDR3 DNA reads TGTGCCAGCAGCTTAAATGCCCCAGACAGCGTATTCTACAATGAGCAGTTCTTC.

The V call is TRBV7-6, the J call TRBJ1-2; D gene unclear. Germline V lookup: CDR1 SGHVS, CDR2 FNYEAQ. V lost 3 bases to trimming and J lost 3 bases, with 17 bases between them. This CDR3 has 16 residues. CDR3 nucleotide sequence: TGTGCCAGCAGCTTTGACCCCCGCGGGTCTGACTATGGCTACACCTTC. The encoded protein is CASSFDPRGSDYGYTF. Looking up the rest from reference TRBV7-6 and TRBJ1-2 gives the full variable domain: GAGVSQSPRYKVTKRGQDVALRCDPISGHVSLYWYRQALGQGPEFLTYFNYEAQQDKSGLPNDRFSAERPEGSISTLTIQRTEQRDSAMYRCASSFDPRGSDYGYTFGSGTRLTVV.

The CDR3 DNA follows: TGCGCCAGCAGCTTGACTAGTGGGGGGGATACGCAGTATTTT. It encodes CASSLTSGGDTQYF. J is TRBJ2-3 and V is TRBV5-1; TRBD2 might be the D (6 bases). CDR1 is SGHRS and CDR2 is YFSETQ in the germline V gene. This CDR3 contains 14 residues. Trimming stripped 1 base from V and 6 bases from J, with 12 bases between.

CDR3 residues: CASSQVRTGGSTDTQYF. CDR3 coding DNA: TGTGCCAGCAGCCAAGTCAGAACGGGAGGTAGCACAGATACGCAGTATTTT. V is TRBV4-2 and J is TRBJ2-3, with 7 bases aligning to TRBD2. CDR1 and CDR2 (germline): LGHNA, YNFKEQ. This CDR3 has 17 residues. The V and J ends lost 1 base and 0 bases, in that order; junction bases with no gene match: 7.

The chain carries TRBV7-2 and TRBJ2-3, with D perhaps TRBD1 (5 bases). CDR1 and CDR2 from the germline V gene are SGHTA and FQGNSA. CDR3 length: 13 residues. V lost 3 bases and J 4 bases, leaving 8 bases between the germline ends. The CDR3 reads CASSFQGPDTQYF. Here the CDR3 DNA reads TGTGCCAGCAGCTTTCAGGGCCCAGATACGCAGTATTTT.